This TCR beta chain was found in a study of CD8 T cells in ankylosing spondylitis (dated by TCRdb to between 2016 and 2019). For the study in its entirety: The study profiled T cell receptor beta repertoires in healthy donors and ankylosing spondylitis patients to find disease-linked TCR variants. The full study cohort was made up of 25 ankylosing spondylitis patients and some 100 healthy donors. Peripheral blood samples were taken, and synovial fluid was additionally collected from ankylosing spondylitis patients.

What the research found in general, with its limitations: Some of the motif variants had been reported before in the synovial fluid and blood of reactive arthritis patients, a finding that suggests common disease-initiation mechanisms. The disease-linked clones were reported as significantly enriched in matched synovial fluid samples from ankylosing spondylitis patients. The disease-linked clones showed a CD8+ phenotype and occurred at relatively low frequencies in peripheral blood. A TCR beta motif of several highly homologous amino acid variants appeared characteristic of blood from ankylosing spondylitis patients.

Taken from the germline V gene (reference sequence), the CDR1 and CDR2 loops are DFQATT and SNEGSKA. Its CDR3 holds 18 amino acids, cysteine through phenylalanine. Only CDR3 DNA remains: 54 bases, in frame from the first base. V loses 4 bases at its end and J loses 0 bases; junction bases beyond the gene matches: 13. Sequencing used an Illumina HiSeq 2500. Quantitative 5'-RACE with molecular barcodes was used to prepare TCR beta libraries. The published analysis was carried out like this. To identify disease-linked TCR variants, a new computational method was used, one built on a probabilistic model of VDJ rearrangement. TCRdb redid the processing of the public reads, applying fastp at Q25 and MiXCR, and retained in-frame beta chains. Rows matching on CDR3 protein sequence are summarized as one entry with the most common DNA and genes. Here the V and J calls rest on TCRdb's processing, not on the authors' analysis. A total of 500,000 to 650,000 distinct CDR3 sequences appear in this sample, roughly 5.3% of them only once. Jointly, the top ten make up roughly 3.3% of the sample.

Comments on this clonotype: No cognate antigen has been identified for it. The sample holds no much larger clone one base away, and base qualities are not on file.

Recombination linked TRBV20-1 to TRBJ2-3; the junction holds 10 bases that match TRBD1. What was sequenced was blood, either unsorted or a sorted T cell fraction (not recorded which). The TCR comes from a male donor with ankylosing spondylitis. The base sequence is TGCAGTGCTATATCCGGGACAGGGGACCTCTATAGCACAGATACGCAGTATTTT. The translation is CSAISGTGDLYSTDTQYF.